The T cell receptor beta chain under discussion was sequenced for a study of T-cell reconstitution after alpha-beta-depleted transplantation in children. Broader study findings: At day 60, the high TCRbeta diversity found in some patients originated from recipient T cells and thymic progenitors that had survived. Hyperexpanded clones declined; after one year, newly produced T cells mostly supplied diversity. The study reportedly traced alpha-beta T cells about two months after transplant to several hundred expanded graft clones.

The authors prepared the TCRbeta library with unique molecular identifiers. TCRdb ran MiXCR on the PCR reads and lists one entry per CDR3 protein. In the table there are over 200,000 distinct CDR3 sequences, roughly a tenth of which are singletons. This clonotype was observed a few times. Its target is unknown. CDR1 is LGHNA, CDR2 YNFKEQ, per germline. V gave up 0 bases and J gave up 4 bases, with 10 bases separating them. The CDR3 has 15 residues. The genes are TRBV4-2 and TRBJ2-1; D remains ambiguous. Specimen: PBMCs, collected before TCRalphabeta/CD19-depleted stem cell transplant. This TCR was sampled from a child in the first two years of life with acute myeloid leukemia, due to receive a stem cell transplant. In nucleotides, the CDR3 is TGTGCCAGCAGCCAAGATTCGGGCCCTTACAATGAGCAGTTCTTC. This codes for CASSQDSGPYNEQFF.